The clone carrying this T cell receptor (beta chain) has a handful of counts. Its cognate antigen is unknown. Using a J-beta primer mix together with a sample-barcoded 5' primer, a second PCR was run for about 7 to 12 cycles. All samples yielded 2.5 million or more CDR3-containing paired-end reads. In TCRdb, the 5' RACE reads were re-called with MiXCR into one record per CDR3 protein. The sample contains over 1,200,000 distinct CDR3 sequences, approximately 59% of which appear only once. This sample stems from a study of blood T cells in healthy people across ages. Study-level points and caveats: The unsorted PBMCs prevented any conclusive comparison of naive versus antigen-experienced cells. There were more naive CD4+ cells and higher diversity in long-lived donors than in aged donors. In older individuals, TCR beta diversity per million T cells was lower, falling roughly linearly with age.

CDR1 and CDR2 from the germline V gene are MGHRA and YSYEKL. V lost 3 bases to trimming and J lost 6 bases; unmatched junction nucleotides: 7. The CDR3 sequence is 15 residues long. This sequence joins TRBV4-1 and TRBJ1-1, with 10 positions matching TRBD1. Sample: blood. This receptor was taken from a man aged 18 to 30 in good health. This CDR3 reads CASSQEDRGIAEAFF. CDR3 sequence (DNA): TGCGCCAGCAGCCAGGAGGACAGGGGGATCGCTGAAGCTTTCTTT.